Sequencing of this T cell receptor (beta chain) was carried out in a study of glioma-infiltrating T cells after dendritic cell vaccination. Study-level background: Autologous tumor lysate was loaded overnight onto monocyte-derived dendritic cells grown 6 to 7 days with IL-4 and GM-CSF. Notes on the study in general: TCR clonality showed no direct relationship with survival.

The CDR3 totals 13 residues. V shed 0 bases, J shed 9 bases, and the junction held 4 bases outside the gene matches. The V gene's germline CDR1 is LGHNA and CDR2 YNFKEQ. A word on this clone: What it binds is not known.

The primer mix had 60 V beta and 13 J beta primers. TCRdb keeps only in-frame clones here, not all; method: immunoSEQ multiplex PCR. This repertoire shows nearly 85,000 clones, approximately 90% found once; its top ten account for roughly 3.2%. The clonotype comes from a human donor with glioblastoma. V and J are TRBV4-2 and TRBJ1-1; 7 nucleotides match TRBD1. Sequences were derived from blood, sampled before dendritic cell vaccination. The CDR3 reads CASSQDRGKKAFF. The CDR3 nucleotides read TGTGCCAGCAGCCAAGACAGGGGGAAAAAAGCTTTCTTT.